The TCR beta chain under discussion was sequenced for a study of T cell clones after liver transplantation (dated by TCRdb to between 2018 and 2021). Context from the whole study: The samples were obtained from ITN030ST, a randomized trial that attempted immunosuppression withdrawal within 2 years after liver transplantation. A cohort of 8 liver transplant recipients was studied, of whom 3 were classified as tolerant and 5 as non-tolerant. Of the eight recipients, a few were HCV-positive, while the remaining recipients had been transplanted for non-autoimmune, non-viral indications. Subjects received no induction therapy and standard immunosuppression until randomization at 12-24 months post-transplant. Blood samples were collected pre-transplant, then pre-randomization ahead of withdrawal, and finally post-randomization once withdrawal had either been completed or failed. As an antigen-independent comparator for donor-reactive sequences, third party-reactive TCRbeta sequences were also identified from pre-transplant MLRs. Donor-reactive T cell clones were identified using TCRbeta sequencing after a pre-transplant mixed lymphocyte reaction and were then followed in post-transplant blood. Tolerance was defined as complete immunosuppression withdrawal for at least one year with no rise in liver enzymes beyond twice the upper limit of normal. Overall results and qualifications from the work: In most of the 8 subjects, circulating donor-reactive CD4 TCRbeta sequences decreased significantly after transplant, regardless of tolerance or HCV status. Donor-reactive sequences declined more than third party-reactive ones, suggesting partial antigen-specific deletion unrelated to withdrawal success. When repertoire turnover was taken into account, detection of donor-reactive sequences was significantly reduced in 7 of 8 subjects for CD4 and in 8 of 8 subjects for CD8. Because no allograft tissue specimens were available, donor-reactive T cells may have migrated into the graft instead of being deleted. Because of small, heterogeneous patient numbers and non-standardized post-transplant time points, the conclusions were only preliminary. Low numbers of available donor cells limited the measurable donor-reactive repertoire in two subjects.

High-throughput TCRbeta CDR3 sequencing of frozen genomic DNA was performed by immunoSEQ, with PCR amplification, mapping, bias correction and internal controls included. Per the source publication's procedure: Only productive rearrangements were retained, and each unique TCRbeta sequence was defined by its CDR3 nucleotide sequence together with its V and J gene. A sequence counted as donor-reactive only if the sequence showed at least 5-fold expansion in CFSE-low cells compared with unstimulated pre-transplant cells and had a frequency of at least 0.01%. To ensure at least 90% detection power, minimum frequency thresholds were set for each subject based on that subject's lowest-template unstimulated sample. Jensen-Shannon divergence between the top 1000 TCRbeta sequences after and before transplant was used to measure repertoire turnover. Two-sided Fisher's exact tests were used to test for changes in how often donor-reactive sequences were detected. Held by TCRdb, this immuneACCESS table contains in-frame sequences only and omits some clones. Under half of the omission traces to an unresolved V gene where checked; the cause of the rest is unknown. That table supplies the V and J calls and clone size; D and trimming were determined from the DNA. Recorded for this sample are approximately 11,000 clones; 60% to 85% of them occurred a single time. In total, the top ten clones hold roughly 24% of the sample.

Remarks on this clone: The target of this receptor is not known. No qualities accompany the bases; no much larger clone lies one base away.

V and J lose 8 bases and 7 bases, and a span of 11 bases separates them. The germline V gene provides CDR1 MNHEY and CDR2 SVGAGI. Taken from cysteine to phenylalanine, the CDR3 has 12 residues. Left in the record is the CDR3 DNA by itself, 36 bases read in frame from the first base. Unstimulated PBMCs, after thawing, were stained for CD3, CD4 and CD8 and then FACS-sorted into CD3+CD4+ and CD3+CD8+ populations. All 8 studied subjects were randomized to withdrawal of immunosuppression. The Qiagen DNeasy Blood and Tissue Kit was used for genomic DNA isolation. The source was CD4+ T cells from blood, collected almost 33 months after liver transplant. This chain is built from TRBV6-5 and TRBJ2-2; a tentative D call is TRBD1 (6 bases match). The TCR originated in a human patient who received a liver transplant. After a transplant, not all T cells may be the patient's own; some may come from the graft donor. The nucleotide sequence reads TGTGCCAGCGGGATAGGGGGCGGGGAGCTGTTTTTT. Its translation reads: CASGIGGGELFF.